Listed below are T cell receptor beta chains from one sample, sequenced in a study of cytomegalovirus exposure and HLA in healthy donors. Sequencing was performed with immunoSEQ multiplex PCR; in TCRdb, only in-frame clones are kept and a portion is missing. The data contain around 53,000 clones, about three quarters of them seen just once; the ten biggest clones take up about 3%. The sequenced material came from PBMCs. The receptors come from a young man in good health and CMV-seronegative. CDR3s include the opening cysteine and the closing phenylalanine or tryptophan. The D gene is left open where the match is weak. Rows may omit the clone size; those that give it use once, few, many or a size class.

TRBJ2-1 | . | . | TRBV7-8 | TGTGCCAGCAGCTTAGCCAGTTTGAATGAGCAGTTCTTC | CASSLASLNEQFF
TRBJ1-5 | . | . | TRBV4-1 | TGCGCCAGCAGCCAAGATCAAGGGGGACATCAGCCCCAGCATTTT | CASSQDQGGHQPQHF
TRBJ1-1 | once | . | TRBV4-2 | TGTGCCAGCAGCCCTCGGGGAGGGTTAGCAAGGAACACTGAAGCTTTCTTT | CASSPRGGLARNTEAFF
TRBJ2-1 | . | TRBD2 | TRBV6-5 | TGTGCCAGCATGAGGCTAGCGGTATACAATGAGCAGTTCTTC | CASMRLAVYNEQFF
TRBJ1-2 | . | TRBD1 | TRBV6-1 | TGTGCCAGCAGTTCGACAGGGAAGGGCTACACCTTC | CASSSTGKGYTF
TRBJ1-1 | . | TRBD1 | TRBV29-1 | TGCAGCGTTGAAGGGACAGGCTCTGAAGCTTTCTTT | CSVEGTGSEAFF
TRBJ2-7 | . | TRBD2 | TRBV4-2 | TGTGCCAGCAGCCAAGATCTAGCGGATACCTACGAGCAGTACTTC | CASSQDLADTYEQYF
TRBJ2-2 | once | TRBD1 | TRBV4-3 | TGCGCCAGCAGCCAAGCCTCAGGCGGGGGACAGGGGGCGCGGGCCGGGGAGCTGTTTTTT | CASSQASGGGQGARAGELFF
TRBJ2-1 | once | . | TRBV10-3 | TGTGCCACCCTAGGTGGTGACTCCTACAATGAGCAGTTCTTC | CATLGGDSYNEQFF
TRBJ2-1 | . | . | TRBV5-4 | TGTGCCAGCCAAAGCAGGGGGGCCTCCAATGAGCAGTTCTTC | CASQSRGASNEQFF
TRBJ2-7 | . | . | TRBV6-5 | TGTGCCAGCAGTTACGACGGAGCGCCTCCCTACGAGCAGTACTTC | CASSYDGAPPYEQYF
TRBJ2-2 | few | . | TRBV30 | TGTGCCTGGAGGGCAGACAGAAACACCGGGGAGCTGTTTTTT | CAWRADRNTGELFF
TRBJ2-1 | . | TRBD2 | TRBV7-2 | TGTGCCAGCAGCCAGACTAGCGCGTCCTACAATGAGCAGTTCTTC | CASSQTSASYNEQFF
TRBJ1-1 | few | . | TRBV7-8 | TGTGCCAGCAGCTCCTCTTATCAGGGGAACACTGAAGCTTTCTTT | CASSSSYQGNTEAFF
TRBJ2-5 | . | . | TRBV30 | TGTGCCTGGAGGTCGGACACCTACCCGTACCAAGAGACCCAGTACTTC | CAWRSDTYPYQETQYF
TRBJ2-3 | . | TRBD1 | TRBV5-1 | TGCGCCAGCAGCTCCGACAGGGGGGGGACAGATACGCAGTATTTT | CASSSDRGGTDTQYF
TRBJ1-1 | . | . | TRBV14 | TGTGCCAGCAGCCAAGTAATCGGGTACACTGAAGCTTTCTTT | CASSQVIGYTEAFF
TRBJ2-1 | . | TRBD1 | TRBV6-5 | TGTGCCAGCAATTCCCCGGGACAGGCTTACAATGAGCAGTTCTTC | CASNSPGQAYNEQFF
TRBJ2-7 | . | . | TRBV14 | TGTGCCAGCAGCCGCAGGGAAAGCTCCTACGAGCAGTACTTC | CASSRRESSYEQYF
TRBJ1-1 | . | . | TRBV29-1 | TGCAGCGTTGTTGGAGGAGGGGACACTGAAGCTTTCTTT | CSVVGGGDTEAFF
TRBJ1-5 | . | TRBD1 | TRBV4-1 | TGCGCCAGCAGCCAAGGGGCGGGACAGGGGAGGTATCAGCCCCAGCATTTT | CASSQGAGQGRYQPQHF
TRBJ1-2 | . | . | TRBV25-1 | TGTGCCAGCAGTGAATTCGGGGGTAACTATGGCTACACCTTC | CASSEFGGNYGYTF
TRBJ1-5 | once | . | TRBV6-4 | TGTGCCAGCAGTGACTCAGGGGGCAATCAGCCCCAGCATTTT | CASSDSGGNQPQHF
TRBJ2-7 | . | . | TRBV15 | TGTGCCACCAGCCTTCCCCCACTGTACGAGCAGTACTTC | CATSLPPLYEQYF
TRBJ2-7 | . | TRBD2 | TRBV6-5 | TGTGCCAGCAGTTTATCACCAGCGGGAGGCTACGAGCAGTACTTC | CASSLSPAGGYEQYF
TRBJ2-7 | few | . | TRBV11-2 | TGTGCCAGCAGCTTCCCGGTCGTGTCGGGGGAGCAGTACTTC | CASSFPVVSGEQYF
TRBJ1-5 | . | . | TRBV29-1 | TGCAGCGTTGGGAAGGGGGGGCAGGGGCAGCCCCAGCATTTT | CSVGKGGQGQPQHF
TRBJ2-7 | . | . | TRBV10-1 | TGCGCCAGCAGTCTGGGGACAGAGCAGTACTTC | CASSLGTEQYF
TRBJ2-1 | . | . | TRBV5-6 | TGTGCCAGCAGCTTGGGGGACTCCTTGAAAGCAGGGTTCTTC | CASSLGDSLKAGFF
TRBJ2-2 | few | . | TRBV6-5 | TGTGCCAGCTTACACTGGGACTCAGGTCTGGGGGAGCTGTTTTTT | CASLHWDSGLGELFF
TRBJ2-7 | once | TRBD1 | TRBV10-3 | TGTGCCATCAGCAAACCGGGACAGCAATACGAGCAGTACTTC | CAISKPGQQYEQYF
TRBJ1-5 | . | . | TRBV6-5 | TGTGCCAGCAGTAAGACCAGGACAGGCAATCAGCCCCAGCATTTT | CASSKTRTGNQPQHF
TRBJ2-3 | . | TRBD2 | TRBV4-2 | TGTGCCAGCAGCCCGACCGGGACTAGCAGTTCCACAGATACGCAGTATTTT | CASSPTGTSSSTDTQYF